These T cell receptor beta chains were read from a single sample in a study of T cell changes during pregnancy in multiple sclerosis. Method: immunoSEQ multiplex PCR; TCRdb's copy keeps in-frame clones and lacks some. The sample yields 60,000 to 70,000 clones, 91% seen once. The sequencing used peripheral blood, collected after pregnancy. These receptors were taken from a female donor in good health, enrolled as a control in a pregnancy study. The conserved cysteine and the conserved F or W are not part of the CDR3 here. D genes are given only for firm matches.

d_gene | v_gene | CDR3aa
- | TRBV5-1 | ASSLVLGGELF
- | TRBV5-1 | ASSLGVAGETQY
- | TRBV30 | AWIQRYEQF
TRBD1 | TRBV5-6 | ASSDTGGNGYT
- | TRBV5-4 | ASSLHSSIYTEAF
TRBD1 | TRBV19 | ASNPGQRSSYNSPLH
TRBD1 | TRBV7-2 | ASSLALGTGKDEQF
TRBD1 | TRBV7-6 | ASSPDEGATPYEQY
TRBD1 | TRBV5-8 | ASSLATGGSYNSPLH
TRBD1 | TRBV6-6 | ASSYQGANTEAF
TRBD2 | TRBV11-2 | ASSQLAGTFGELF
- | TRBV27 | AWGQGQY
- | TRBV19 | ASSIGDTGYT
- | TRBV6-5 | ASSYSTEVNEQF
TRBD2 | TRBV7-3 | ASSLTSHTGELF
- | TRBV9 | ASTQAERGGNNEQF
- | TRBV27 | ASRTAGGTNEKLF
TRBD1 | TRBV9 | ASSGWDREPNSPLH
- | TRBV4-1 | ASSQVGGTGYT
- | TRBV29-1 | SVPATGNTEAF
- | TRBV30 | AWSVHRTNYGYT
TRBD1 | TRBV9 | ASSAGDSRNYGYT
TRBD1 | TRBV6-6 | ASSLDRGVTNTIY
TRBD1 | TRBV5-4 | ASSPDRGRGYT
- | TRBV5-8 | ASGSGGPF
TRBD2 | TRBV2 | ASSGHSGGLLYNEQF
- | TRBV4-3 | ASATSATNEKLF
- | TRBV10-3 | ATIRGSGANVLT
TRBD1 | TRBV7-2 | ASRSTGGAGYGYT
- | TRBV6-5 | ASSYSTGRSYEQY
- | TRBV2 | ASSESGKNQPQH
- | TRBV11-3 | ASSGRWDTQY
TRBD1 | TRBV5-1 | ASKERTGTNTEAF
TRBD1 | TRBV6-5 | ASNTDRGGKRQAF
TRBD1 | TRBV10-3 | AIRSDRGLGYT
- | TRBV28 | ASSFHWGGRTSGYT
TRBD1 | TRBV25-1 | ASRPQELGGDRFYEQY
TRBD2 | TRBV7-6 | ASSLNAGGRTDTQY
- | TRBV27 | ASSFQGSNYGYT
- | TRBV5-1 | ASKYAGANEAF
TRBD1 | TRBV11-3 | ASSLAGTGWYGYT
- | TRBV25-1 | ASSNTGFTTDTQY